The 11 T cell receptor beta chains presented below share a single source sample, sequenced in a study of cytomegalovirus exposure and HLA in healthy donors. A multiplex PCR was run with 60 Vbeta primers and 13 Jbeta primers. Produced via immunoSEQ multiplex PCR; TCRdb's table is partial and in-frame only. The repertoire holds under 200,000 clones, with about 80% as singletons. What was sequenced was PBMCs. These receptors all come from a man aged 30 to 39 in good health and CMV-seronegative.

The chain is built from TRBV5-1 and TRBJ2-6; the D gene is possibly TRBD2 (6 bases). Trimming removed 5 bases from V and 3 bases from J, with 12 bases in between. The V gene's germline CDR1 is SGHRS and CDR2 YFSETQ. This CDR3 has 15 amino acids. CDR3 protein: CASRLEGGGANVLTF. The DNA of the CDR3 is TGCGCCAGCAGGCTGGAGGGCGGTGGGGCCAACGTCCTGACTTTC.

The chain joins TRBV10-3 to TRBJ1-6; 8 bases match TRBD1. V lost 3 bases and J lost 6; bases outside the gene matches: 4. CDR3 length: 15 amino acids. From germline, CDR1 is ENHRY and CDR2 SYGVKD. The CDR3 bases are TGTGCCATCAGTGACCGGACAGGGAGTAATTCACCCCTCCACTTT. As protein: CAISDRTGSNSPLHF.

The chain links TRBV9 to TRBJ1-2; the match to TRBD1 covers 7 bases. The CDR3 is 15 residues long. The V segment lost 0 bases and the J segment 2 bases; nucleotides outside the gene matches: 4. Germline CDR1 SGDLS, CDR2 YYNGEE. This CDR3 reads CASSVADRLNYGYTF. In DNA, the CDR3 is TGTGCCAGCAGCGTAGCGGACAGGCTAAACTATGGCTACACCTTC.

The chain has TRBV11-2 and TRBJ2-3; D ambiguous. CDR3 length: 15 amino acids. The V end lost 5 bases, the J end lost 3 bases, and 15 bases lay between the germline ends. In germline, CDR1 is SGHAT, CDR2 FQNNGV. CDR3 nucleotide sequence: TGTGCCAGCAGCATATCCCCCGTCCCTACAGATACGCAGTATTTT. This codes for CASSISPVPTDTQYF.

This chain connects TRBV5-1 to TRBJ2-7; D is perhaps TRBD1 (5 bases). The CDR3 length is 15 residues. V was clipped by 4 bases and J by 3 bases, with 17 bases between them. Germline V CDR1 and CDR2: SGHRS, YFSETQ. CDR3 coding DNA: TGCGCCAGCAGCCTGACAGTCCCAATTCTCTACGAGCAGTACTTC. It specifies CASSLTVPILYEQYF.

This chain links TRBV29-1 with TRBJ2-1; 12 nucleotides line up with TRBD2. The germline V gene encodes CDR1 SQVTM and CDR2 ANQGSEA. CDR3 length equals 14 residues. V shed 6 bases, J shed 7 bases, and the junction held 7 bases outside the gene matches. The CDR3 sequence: CSVETSGSRNEQFF. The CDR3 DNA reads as TGCAGCGTCGAGACTAGCGGGAGTCGGAATGAGCAGTTCTTC.

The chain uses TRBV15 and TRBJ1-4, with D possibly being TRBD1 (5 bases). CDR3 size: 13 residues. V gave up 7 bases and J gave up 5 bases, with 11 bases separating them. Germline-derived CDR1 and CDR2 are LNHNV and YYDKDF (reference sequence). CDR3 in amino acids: CATKAGRNEKLFF. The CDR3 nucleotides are TGTGCCACCAAAGCGGGGCGAAATGAAAAACTGTTTTTT.

The CDR3 loop reads CASSVGGGNTIYF. For the CDR3, the DNA is TGTGCCAGCAGCGTTGGGGGGGGTAACACCATATATTTT. V usage is TRBV9 and J usage is TRBJ1-3; maybe TRBD1 (5 bases). There are 13 residues in the CDR3. From germline, CDR1 is SGDLS and CDR2 YYNGEE. Trimming removed 2 bases at V and 7 bases at J, with 10 bases between.

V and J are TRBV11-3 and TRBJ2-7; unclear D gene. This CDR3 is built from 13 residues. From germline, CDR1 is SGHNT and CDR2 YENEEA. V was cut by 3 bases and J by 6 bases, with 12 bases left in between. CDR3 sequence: CASSLDPLGEQYF. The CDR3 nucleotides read TGTGCCAGCAGCTTGGATCCTCTAGGCGAGCAGTACTTC.

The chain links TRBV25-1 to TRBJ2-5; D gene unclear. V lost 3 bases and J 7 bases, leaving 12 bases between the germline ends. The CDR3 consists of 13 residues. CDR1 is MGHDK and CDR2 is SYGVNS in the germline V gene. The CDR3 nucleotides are TGTGCCAGCAGTGATTCCCCACTTGGGACCCAGTACTTC. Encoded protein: CASSDSPLGTQYF. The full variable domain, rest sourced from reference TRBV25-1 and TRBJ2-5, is EADIYQTPRYLVIGTGKKITLECSQTMGHDKMYWYQQDPGMELHLIHYSYGVNSTEKGDLSSESTVSRIRTEHFPLTLESARPSHTSQYLCASSDSPLGTQYFGPGTRLLVL.

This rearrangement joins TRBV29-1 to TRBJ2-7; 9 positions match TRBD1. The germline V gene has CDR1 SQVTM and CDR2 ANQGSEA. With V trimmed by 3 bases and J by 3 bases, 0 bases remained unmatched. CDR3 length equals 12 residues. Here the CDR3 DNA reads TGCAGCGTTGAGGACAGGGGCTACGAGCAGTACTTC. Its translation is CSVEDRGYEQYF.